This TCR beta chain was identified during a study of blood T cell repertoires in COVID-19. At the level of the study: PBMCs, B-cell-depleted T cells, or T cells provided the cDNA or gDNA that made up the material.

Method: immunoSEQ multiplex PCR; TCRdb's copy keeps in-frame clones and lacks some. The sample lists approximately 280,000 clones, more than 75% occurring once. This CDR3 is built from 20 residues. The ends were cut back, 2 bases at V and 2 bases at J, with 24 bases in the middle. Germline V CDR1 and CDR2: MNHEY, SMNVEV (reference sequence). This clonotype originated in a young woman who had recovered from COVID-19. V and J are TRBV27 and TRBJ1-4; no clear D gene. Sequencing was performed on peripheral blood. The CDR3 DNA sequence: TGTGCCAGCAGTTTACCCATTAGACGACACTTCGAGTCGACTAATGAAAAACTGTTTTTT. Protein: CASSLPIRRHFESTNEKLFF.